This TCR beta chain was sequenced for a study of beta chain features in type 1 diabetes. Notes on the study in general: TCRB CDR3 length was moderately but significantly reduced in all four CD4+ subsets of Type 1 diabetes patients.

Investigators reverse transcribed all isolated RNA, so they sequenced expressed TCRB transcripts. Sequencing was performed with immunoSEQ multiplex PCR; in TCRdb, only in-frame clones are kept and a portion is missing. The table records roughly 230,000 clones, around 10% of them present only once. About this clone itself: What it recognizes is unknown.

CD4+ cells of the naive, central memory, regulatory and stem cell-like memory types were sorted via CD45RO/CCR7/CD25/CD127/CD95/CD27. Sorted populations all had greater than 95% purity. Germline lookup yields CDR1 MDHEN and CDR2 SYDVKM. V lost 5 bases, J lost 3 bases, and 8 bases stayed unmatched. CDR3 length: 16 amino acids. This clonotype was sampled from a woman aged 18-30 years in good health. The sample comprised naive CD4+ T cells from blood. The V gene is TRBV28, the J gene TRBJ2-7; 12 nucleotides match TRBD2. CDR3 in amino acids: CASSIRTSGIIYEQYF. In DNA, the CDR3 is TGTGCCAGCAGTATACGGACTAGCGGGATTATCTACGAGCAGTACTTC. The variable domain in full, with the rest retrieved from reference TRBV28 and TRBJ2-7, is DVKVTQSSRYLVKRTGEKVFLECVQDMDHENMFWYRQDPGLGLRLIYFSYDVKMKEKGDIPEGYSVSREKKERFSLILESASTNQTSMYLCASSIRTSGIIYEQYFGPGTRLTVT.